This T cell receptor beta chain originates from a study of T cells after yellow fever vaccination. TCRdb analysed the 5' RACE reads with MiXCR anew, one entry per CDR3 protein. The sample gives 450,000 to 650,000 distinct CDR3 sequences, around an eighth of which show up once; about 14% is in the top ten. In germline, CDR1 is MNHEY, CDR2 SVGEGT. The V gene lost 7 bases and the J gene lost 4 bases, with 22 bases spanning the gap. This CDR3 has 16 residues. The origin of this receptor is a man aged 25-45 years who received the YFV17D yellow fever vaccine. The sequencing here drew on PBMCs, taken on the day of the yellow fever booster vaccination. The chain recombines TRBV6-2 or TRBV6-3 with TRBJ1-1, with D perhaps TRBD1 (5 bases). The CDR3 DNA reads TGTGCCAGCAACCCTCTTCCAGGGACGGTGAGCACTGAAGCTTTCTTT. This codes for CASNPLPGTVSTEAFF.